Shown below are 3 T cell receptor beta chains from a single sample sequenced in a study of beta chain features in type 1 diabetes. TCRB transcripts that were expressed got sequenced, as all of the isolated RNA had been reverse transcribed. TCRdb's table, derived via immunoSEQ multiplex PCR, lists solely in-frame clones and lacks some. The table lists under 950,000 clones, 15% to 20% of them singletons, with 0.023% in the top ten. Specimen: naive CD4+ T cells from blood. These receptors were obtained from a woman between 18 and 30 years old in good health.

The chain recombines TRBV7-2 with TRBJ2-1; D is unresolved. Per the germline V gene, CDR1 is SGHTA and CDR2 is FQGNSA. V was trimmed by 1 base and J by 8 bases, leaving 6 bases between them. The CDR3 runs to 12 residues. Here the CDR3 DNA reads TGTGCCAGCAGCTTAGGAAGGGATGAGCAGTTCTTC. Translation: CASSLGRDEQFF.

The rearrangement links TRBV5-1 to TRBJ2-5; D gene ambiguous. CDR3 size: 13 residues. V was trimmed by 2 bases and J by 1 base, leaving 6 bases between them. Germline V gene sequence: CDR1 SGHRS, CDR2 YFSETQ. The CDR3 spells CASSFSSQETQYF. DNA for the CDR3: TGCGCCAGCAGCTTTTCCAGCCAAGAGACCCAGTACTTC. Variable domain in full (rest from reference TRBV5-1 and TRBJ2-5): KAGVTQTPRYLIKTRGQQVTLSCSPISGHRSVSWYQQTPGQGLQFLFEYFSETQRNKGNFPGRFSGRQFSNSRSEMNVSTLELGDSALYLCASSFSSQETQYFGPGTRLLVL.

This clone was recorded a few times. The chain carries TRBV7-9 and TRBJ1-4; D possibly corresponds to TRBD1 (5 bases). This CDR3 has 16 amino acids. Trimming removed 5 bases from V and 0 bases from J, with 13 bases in between. Germline CDR1 reads SEHNR; CDR2 reads FQNEAQ (reference sequence). CDR3 sequence: CASSPGAHATNEKLFF. The CDR3 DNA reads TGTGCCAGCAGCCCTGGGGCACACGCAACTAATGAAAAACTGTTTTTT. Full variable domain (missing parts from reference TRBV7-9 and TRBJ1-4): DTGVSQNPRHKITKRGQNVTFRCDPISEHNRLYWYRQTLGQGPEFLTYFQNEAQLEKSRLLSDRFSAERPKGSFSTLEIQRTEQGDSAMYLCASSPGAHATNEKLFFGSGTQLSVL.